These 20 T cell receptor beta chains share one sample of origin, sequenced in a study of CD8+CD57+ T cells in acquired aplastic anemia. According to the study, genomic DNA was the template for TCR beta VDJ and CDR3 profiling. Via MiXCR, TCRdb re-called the reads, giving one row per CDR3 protein. The sample lists about 400,000 distinct CDR3 sequences; about two thirds were seen once. The specimen was sorted CD4+, CD8+, or CD8+CD57+ T cells (not recorded which) from PBMCs. These receptors were obtained from a human donor in good health, serving as a control.

In regard to this clonotype: The junction departs from the called germline gene at one end, perhaps through a read error. This sequence joins TRBV5-1 and TRBJ1-1; a weak D match, TRBD1 (6 bases). This CDR3 comprises 15 residues. The germline V gene encodes CDR1 SGHRS and CDR2 YFSETQ. CDR3 nucleotides: TGTGCCAGCAGCTACCGACAGGTGTCGACCACTGAAGCTTTCTTT. Amino acid sequence: CASSYRQVSTTEAFF.

The V and J genes are TRBV10-1 and TRBJ1-5; D possibly corresponds to TRBD1 (6 bases). The CDR3 spans 20 residues. V lost 4 bases and J lost 1, with 26 bases in between. The V gene's germline CDR1 is WNHNN and CDR2 SYGVQD (reference sequence). The CDR3 region is CASSGPDSAQRMSSNQPQHF. The CDR3 coding sequence is TGCGCCAGCAGTGGACCGGACAGTGCTCAAAGAATGTCAAGCAATCAGCCCCAGCATTTT.

In the case of this clonotype: This CDR3 is missing its conserved last phenylalanine or tryptophan, likely due to a read error. The DNA is left out, because the CDR3 cannot be placed on it with certainty; the CDR3 is given as TCRdb lists it. The chain joins TRBV2 to TRBJ1-4; TRBD1 is taken as the D call from the table, unchecked against the DNA. The CDR3 numbers 16 amino acids, ends counted. CDR1 is SNHLY, CDR2 FYNNEI, per germline. CDR3 residues: CASSEARRDTGYTFVS.

The rearrangement joins TRBV5-4 to TRBJ2-3, with D possibly being TRBD1 or TRBD2 (5 bases each). The CDR3 has 20 residues. The V end lost 2 bases, the J end lost 7 bases, and 32 bases lay between the germline ends. Germline CDR1 SGHNT, CDR2 YYREEE (reference sequence). CDR3 bases: TGTGCCAGCAGCTTCGACAGAAGCAGTGCCATAAATGTGGGGACCAATACGCAGTATTTT. It specifies CASSFDRSSAINVGTNTQYF. The full variable domain, with the rest looked up from reference TRBV5-4 and TRBJ2-3, is ETGVTQSPTHLIKTRGQQVTLRCSSQSGHNTVSWYQQALGQGPQFIFQYYREEENGRGNFPPRFSGLQFPNYSSELNVNALELDDSALYLCASSFDRSSAINVGTNTQYFGPGTRLTVL.

This clonotype was counted at least ten times. The chain has TRBV30 and TRBJ1-1; possible D gene TRBD1, 5 bases. Germline V CDR1 and CDR2: GTSNPN, SVGIG (reference sequence). The germline V and J ends were trimmed by 2 bases and 0 bases, with 10 bases remaining between them. The CDR3 is 14 amino acids. The CDR3 reads CAWSSPGVNTEAFF. The CDR3 coding sequence is TGTGCCTGGAGTTCTCCGGGGGTGAACACTGAAGCTTTCTTT.

In DNA, the CDR3 is TGTGCCAGCAGCCACAATGCTGGAACCAATCAGCCCCAGTATTTT. Its protein is CASSHNAGTNQPQYF. The chain combines TRBV7-9 with TRBJ2-3, with D hard to call. The CDR3 has 15 amino acids. V lost 5 bases to trimming and J lost 12 bases, with 24 bases between them. Germline lookup yields CDR1 SEHNR and CDR2 FQNEAQ (reference sequence).

The chain joins TRBV6-1 to TRBJ1-2, with TRBD1 identical over 11 bases. The CDR3 consists of 15 residues. Germline CDR1 reads MNHNS; CDR2 reads SASEGT. V was pared by 6 bases and J by 3 bases, with 6 bases of the junction left unmatched. DNA of the CDR3: TGTGCCAGCAGCCCGGGACAGGGGGAAGACTATGGCTACACCTTC. Encoded protein: CASSPGQGEDYGYTF.

The chain carries TRBV5-5 and TRBJ2-5, with 8 nucleotides matching TRBD1. The CDR3 totals 15 residues. Unmatched junction bases numbered 9, after V lost 4 bases and J lost 4 bases. CDR1 and CDR2 (germline): SGHKS, YYEKEE (reference sequence). CDR3 sequence reads: CASSVLQGDGETQYF. CDR3 DNA: TGTGCCAGCAGCGTACTACAGGGGGACGGAGAGACCCAGTACTTC.

CDR3 bases: TGTGCCAGCAGCCCCAATGTTCCCTCTGAGCGCCAGCATTTT. Translation gives CASSPNVPSERQHF. The chain has TRBV7-2 and TRBJ1-5; D unresolved. V lost 5 bases and J lost 12, with 20 bases in between. The CDR3 length is 14 residues. CDR1 and CDR2 (germline): SGHTA, FQGNSA.

The chain combines TRBV7-8 with TRBJ2-2; the match to TRBD1 covers 7 bases. Losses at the gene ends were 6 bases for V and 9 bases for J; bases not matched to a gene: 19. The germline gives CDR1 SGHVS, CDR2 FQNEAQ. CDR3 length: 17 residues. This chain's CDR3 is CASSLHKGQYRPRELFF. The CDR3 DNA reads TGTGCCAGCAGTTTACATAAGGGACAGTATAGGCCCCGGGAGCTGTTTTTT. The full variable domain, with the rest looked up from reference TRBV7-8 and TRBJ2-2, is GAGVSQSPRYKVAKRGQDVALRCDPISGHVSLFWYQQALGQGPEFLTYFQNEAQLDKSGLPSDRFFAERPEGSVSTLKIQRTQQEDSAVYLCASSLHKGQYRPRELFFGEGSRLTVL.

This clonotype was detected a few times. V and J are TRBV30 and TRBJ2-1; maybe TRBD1 (5 bases). CDR1 is GTSNPN, CDR2 SVGIG, per germline (reference sequence). This CDR3 is built from 13 residues. The germline V and J ends were trimmed by 5 bases and 3 bases, with 11 bases remaining between them. The CDR3 DNA reads TGTGCCTGGCTCCCGGACATCTACAATGAGCAGTTCTTC. Translated, it gives CAWLPDIYNEQFF.

This clonotype has only a few counts. V and J are TRBV7-7 and TRBJ2-7; no clear D. Germline CDR1 and CDR2: SSHAT and FNYEAQ (reference sequence). The CDR3 totals 11 residues. CDR3 in amino acids: CASSSPYGQYV. Written as DNA, the CDR3 is TGTGCCAGCAGCTCCCCCTACGGGCAGTACGTC.

Of note for this clonotype: Relative to the germline gene, one junction end is altered; a read error may explain this. The V gene is TRBV5-1, the J gene TRBJ2-4; a weak D match, TRBD1 (6 bases). Germline-derived CDR1 and CDR2 are SGHRS and YFSETQ. The CDR3 contains 11 residues. This CDR3 reads CASSSSQGGDF. For the CDR3, the DNA is TGCGCCAGCAGCTCGTCACAGGGTGGCGACTTC.

This clonotype showed up just once. This CDR3 is missing its conserved last phenylalanine or tryptophan, likely due to a read error. The DNA is omitted, as the CDR3 cannot be located on it reliably, and the CDR3 follows TCRdb's listing. This chain links TRBV2 with TRBJ1-6; whether TRBD1, the table's D call, matches the DNA was not checked. The germline CDR1 and CDR2 sequences are SNHLY and FYNNEI. Including both end residues, the CDR3 is 15 amino acids long. The CDR3 sequence is CASSVNGAARAPLLR.

This clonotype was detected many times. The chain recombines TRBV10-3 with TRBJ1-1; D perhaps matches TRBD1 (5 bases). Trimming left V 0 bases short and J 2 bases short, with 10 bases between. Germline values: CDR1 ENHRY, CDR2 SYGVKD. This CDR3 region has 15 residues. In nucleotides, the CDR3 is TGTGCCATCAGTGAGTCGAGGGGACTCAACACTGAAGCTTTCTTT. Protein sequence: CAISESRGLNTEAFF.

CDR3 amino acids: CASSKAGRTDTQYF. DNA of the CDR3: TGCGCCAGCAGTAAGGCGGGTCGGACAGATACGCAGTATTTT. V is TRBV10-1 and J is TRBJ2-3; TRBD2 might be the D (5 bases). Germline loops: CDR1 WNHNN, CDR2 SYGVQD (reference sequence). The CDR3 covers 14 residues. The V and J ends lost 5 bases and 3 bases respectively, with 12 bases between them.

The chain carries TRBV6-1 and TRBJ2-1; D is tentatively TRBD1 or TRBD2 (5 bases each). The length of the CDR3 is 15 residues. V was cut by 6 bases and J by 6 bases, with 18 bases left in between. Germline CDR1 reads MNHNS; CDR2 reads SASEGT. The CDR3 bases are TGTGCCAGCAGCCATAACAGAGGGACGATCAATGAGCAGTTCTTC. It is translated as CASSHNRGTINEQFF.

The chain has TRBV5-1 and TRBJ1-6, with 7 bases that match TRBD1. Germline V lookup: CDR1 SGHRS, CDR2 YFSETQ. The CDR3 totals 15 residues. The ends lost 4 bases at V and 9 bases at J; junction bases unmatched: 10. The CDR3 protein is CASSVSGTESSPLHF. The CDR3 bases are TGCGCCAGCAGCGTCTCCGGGACAGAGAGTTCACCCCTCCACTTT.

In nucleotides, the CDR3 is TGCAGTGCCAACTCGGACAGGGCTAGTTATGGCTACACCTTC. Its translation: CSANSDRASYGYTF. The chain links TRBV20-1 to TRBJ1-2, with 8 bases identical to TRBD1. The germline CDR1 and CDR2 sequences are DFQATT and SNEGSKA (reference sequence). V lost 6 bases and J lost 5; bases outside the gene matches: 11. This CDR3 is built from 14 residues.

Note on this clonotype: One end of the junction does not line up with germline, which may come from a read error. This sequence joins TRBV10-3 and TRBJ1-3; 7 positions agree with TRBD1. This CDR3 is 13 amino acids long. Germline CDR1 and CDR2: ENHRY and SYGVKD. The CDR3 here is CASRGVYGKTIYF. In DNA form, the CDR3 reads TGTGCCAGCAGGGGGGTCTATGGAAAGACCATATATTTT.